This TCR beta chain stems from a study of blood T cell repertoires in COVID-19. Study overall: There were acute and convalescent COVID-19 samples, and they came from the United States, Italy and Spain.

V was clipped by 8 bases and J by 6 bases; unmatched bases: 3. Germline V CDR1 and CDR2: MGHDK, SYGVNS. The CDR3 extends over 11 amino acids. TCRdb's copy holds only in-frame clones and misses some; the assay was immunoSEQ multiplex PCR. Of some 340,000 clones in the sample, around 83% were seen once. The sequence was obtained from a man aged 25-45 years with active or convalescent COVID-19. Sequenced sample: peripheral blood. This chain joins TRBV25-1 and TRBJ1-2, with 7 bases lining up with TRBD1. DNA of the CDR3: TGTGCCAGCGGGGACAGAGATGGCTACACCTTC. Its translation: CASGDRDGYTF.